This T cell receptor (beta chain) was captured in a study of shared clonotypes between healthy human individuals. Study overall: Samples came from a couple of female and a few male donors aged 18 to 49.

Caucasian adults living in Nashville, Tennessee, provided all samples. Splitting the CD4+ cells yielded a CD45RA+ naive subset and a CD45RA-negative memory subset. Libraries were prepared by immunoSEQ multiplex PCR; TCRdb keeps only in-frame clonotypes and omits some of them. The data contain 1 million to 1.2 million clones, roughly 80% of them singletons. Findings and limits, study-wide: Sampling covered nothing but blood. Tissue TCR repertoires likely differ from those found in blood.

V lost 1 base and J 2 bases, leaving 3 bases between the germline ends. The CDR3 consists of 12 residues. Germline V lookup: CDR1 SGHVS, CDR2 FQNEAQ. As for this clone: Its antigen is as yet unknown.

The sample was memory CD4+ T cells from PBMCs. Subset indicated: CD45RA-negative fraction. The J gene is TRBJ2-7, the V gene TRBV7-8; D is unclear. The TCR was taken from a man aged 18 to 30 in good health. Some clones in this sample may be carry-over from other donors' samples. As DNA, the CDR3 is TGTGCCAGCAGCTTAGTAACCTACGAGCAGTACTTC. It is translated as CASSLVTYEQYF.